The 8 T cell receptor beta chains presented below share a single source sample, sequenced in a study of shared clonotypes between healthy human individuals. Clones were read by immunoSEQ multiplex PCR, and TCRdb kept only the in-frame ones, dropping some. The data contain over 2,000,000 clones, 93% of them singletons. CD45RO-negative, CCR7-positively selected cells formed the naive CD8 fraction, excluding terminally differentiated effector memory CD45RA+ cells. Sample: naive CD8+ T cells from PBMCs. These TCRs come from a man aged 18 to 35 in good health. Some clones in this sample may be carry-over from other donors' samples.

J is TRBJ2-7 and V is TRBV7-9; D remains unclear. V was clipped by 0 bases and J by 3 bases, with 6 bases between them. The germline CDR1 and CDR2 sequences are SEHNR and FQNEAQ (reference sequence). This CDR3 has 13 amino acids. The CDR3 is CASSLARIYEQYF. For the CDR3, the DNA is TGTGCCAGCAGCTTAGCTAGAATCTACGAGCAGTACTTC.

This chain connects TRBV15 to TRBJ2-7; D gene unclear. The germline gives CDR1 LNHNV, CDR2 YYDKDF (reference sequence). CDR3 length equals 15 residues. Trimming removed 0 bases at V and 0 bases at J, with 9 bases between. CDR3 residues: CATSRDRAASYEQYF. CDR3 DNA sequence: TGTGCCACCAGCAGAGATAGGGCAGCCTCCTACGAGCAGTACTTC.

This chain connects TRBV25-1 to TRBJ2-7, with 8 bases fitting TRBD1. V trimming: 8 bases; J trimming: 3 bases; junction bases outside the gene matches: 6. CDR1 is MGHDK and CDR2 is SYGVNS in the germline V gene. The CDR3 loop spans 13 amino acids. The CDR3 loop is CASAQGENYEQYF. CDR3 in DNA: TGTGCCAGCGCACAGGGGGAGAACTACGAGCAGTACTTC.

On this clone: Different DNA sequences within this sample yield the same CDR3. This chain connects TRBV27 to TRBJ2-7; D assignment may be TRBD1 or TRBD2 (5 bases each). The CDR3 is 11 residues long. V lost 4 bases and J lost 4, with 5 bases in between. Germline V gene sequence: CDR1 MNHEY, CDR2 SMNVEV (reference sequence). The CDR3 region is CASSWGYEQYF. CDR3 sequence (DNA): TGTGCCAGCAGTTGGGGGTACGAGCAGTACTTC.

This chain joins TRBV9 and TRBJ1-2; D gene ambiguous. The CDR3 has 14 residues. Looked up from germline, CDR1 is SGDLS and CDR2 is YYNGEE. The ends were cut back, 3 bases at V and 4 bases at J, with 13 bases in the middle. The CDR3 nucleotides are TGTGCCAGCAGCGGTGGGATGCCTGGCTATGGCTACACCTTC. Protein product: CASSGGMPGYGYTF.

This rearrangement joins TRBV9 to TRBJ2-1; D gene unclear. Trimming removed 0 bases from V and 14 bases from J, with 15 bases in between. Germline CDR1 and CDR2: SGDLS and YYNGEE. This CDR3 comprises 13 residues. CDR3 in DNA: TGTGCCAGCAGCGTAGCTTCGGTAGGTTACGAGTTCTTC. Its translation: CASSVASVGYEFF.

In DNA, the CDR3 is TGCAGCGTTGAAGGTAGCGGCCCCCTCTCCTACAATGAGCAGTTCTTC. Translating it yields CSVEGSGPLSYNEQFF. The rearrangement links TRBV29-1 to TRBJ2-1; a possible D gene is TRBD2 (6 bases). CDR1 SQVTM and CDR2 ANQGSEA come from the germline V gene. The length of the CDR3 is 16 residues. V lost 1 base, J lost 0 bases, and 13 bases lay in between.

J is TRBJ2-1 and V is TRBV11-2; 10 nucleotides line up with TRBD2. The length of the CDR3 is 18 residues. Germline assignment: CDR1 SGHAT and CDR2 FQNNGV. V gave up 1 base and J gave up 7 bases; unmatched junction bases: 13. CDR3 nucleotide sequence: TGTGCCAGCAGCTTAGGTCCCGGTAGCGGGAGGACAAGGAATGAGCAGTTCTTC. This encodes CASSLGPGSGRTRNEQFF.